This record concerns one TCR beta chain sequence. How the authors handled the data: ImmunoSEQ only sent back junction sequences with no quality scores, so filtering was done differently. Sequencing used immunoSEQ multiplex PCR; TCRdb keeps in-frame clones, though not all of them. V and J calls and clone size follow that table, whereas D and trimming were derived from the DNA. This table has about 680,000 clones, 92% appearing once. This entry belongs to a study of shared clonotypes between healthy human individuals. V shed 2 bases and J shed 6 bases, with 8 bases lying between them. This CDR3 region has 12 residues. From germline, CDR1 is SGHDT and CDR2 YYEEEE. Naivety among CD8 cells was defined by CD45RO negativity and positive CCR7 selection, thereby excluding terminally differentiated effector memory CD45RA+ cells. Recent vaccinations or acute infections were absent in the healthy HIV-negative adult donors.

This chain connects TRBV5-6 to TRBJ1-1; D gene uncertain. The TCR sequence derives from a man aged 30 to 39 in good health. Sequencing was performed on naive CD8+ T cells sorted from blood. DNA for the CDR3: TGTGCCAGCAGCTTCGTACAGTCTGAAGCTTTCTTT. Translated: CASSFVQSEAFF.